The clone carrying this T cell receptor (beta chain) was seen once. The target antigen is unknown. This sample stems from a study of shared clonotypes between healthy human individuals. General study points: It was the non-shared clonotypes that had lower generation probabilities than clonotypes shared by all four donors.

The naive CD8 subset, CD45RO-negative cells positively selected for CCR7, excluded terminally differentiated effector memory CD45RA+ cells. CDR1 is MNHNS and CDR2 is SASEGT in the germline V gene. This CDR3 comprises 15 residues. V was cut by 6 bases and J by 8 bases, with 20 bases left in between. Genomic DNA belonging to each subset was distributed in equal measure over several immunoSEQ plates. Original analysis: Filtering of immunoSEQ junctional sequences could not match full-length read filtering. Profiled with immunoSEQ multiplex PCR; TCRdb holds only in-frame clones, not every one. V, J and clone size are those of that table, while D and trimming were read from the DNA. The data hold around 620,000 clones, with approximately 95% observed a single time.

V is TRBV6-1 and J is TRBJ1-5, with D possibly TRBD1 on 5 matching bases. Sequenced input: naive CD8+ T cells sorted from blood. The receptor was isolated from a woman aged 25-40 years in good health. The DNA of the CDR3 is TGTGCCAGCAGGCGTGGGTCCAACAGGAGGGAGCCCCAGCATTTT. This translates into CASRRGSNRREPQHF.